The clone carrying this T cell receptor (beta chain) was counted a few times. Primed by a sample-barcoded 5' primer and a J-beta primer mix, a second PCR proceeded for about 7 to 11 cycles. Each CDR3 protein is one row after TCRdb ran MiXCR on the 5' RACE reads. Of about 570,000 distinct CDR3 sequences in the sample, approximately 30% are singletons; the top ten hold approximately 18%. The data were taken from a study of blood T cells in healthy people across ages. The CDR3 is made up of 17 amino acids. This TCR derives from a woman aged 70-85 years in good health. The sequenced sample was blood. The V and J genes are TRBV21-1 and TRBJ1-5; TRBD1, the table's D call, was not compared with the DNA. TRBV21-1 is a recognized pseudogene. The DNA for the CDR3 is TGTGCCAGCAGCAACCACGGGGGGCGAGAGAGCAATCAGCCCCAGCATTTT. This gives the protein CASSNHGGRESNQPQHF.